A selection of T cell receptor beta chains follows, all from one sample in a study of vaccination and CD4 T cells after COVID-19. Antigens of these TCRs are unknown. Using its own MiXCR run on the PCR reads, TCRdb lists one record per CDR3 protein. The profile shows about 13,000 distinct CDR3 sequences, about four fifths of them singletons. Sequenced input: CD4+ T cells from blood, cultured in vitro. The receptors here all came from a human donor who had recovered from COVID-19. CDR3s include the opening cysteine and the closing phenylalanine or tryptophan. Fields, in order: D gene, J gene, clone size, V gene, CDR3 DNA, CDR3 protein. D genes are given only for firm matches. For some rows the clone size is stated as once, few or many, or as a class when expanded; others skip it.

D: TRBD2
J: TRBJ2-7
size: NA
V: TRBV20-1
DNA: TGCAGTGCTAGAGATTATTCCGGACTAGCGGGATCCGAGCAGTACTTC
CDR3: CSARDYSGLAGSEQYF

D: NA
J: TRBJ1-5
size: NA
V: TRBV18
DNA: TGTGCCAGCTCACCTATGAATCCGGGGGCCTGGGGAAGTAAAAATCAGCCCCAGCATTTT
CDR3: CASSPMNPGAWGSKNQPQHF

D: NA
J: TRBJ2-1
size: NA
V: TRBV27
DNA: TGTGCCAGCAGTTTGATCTCGTCCAGACGATACAATGAGCAGTTCTTC
CDR3: CASSLISSRRYNEQFF

D: NA
J: TRBJ1-5
size: NA
V: TRBV15
DNA: TGTGCCACCAGCGGTTCCCGCACTCAGGTAGGGAATCAGCCCCAGCATTTT
CDR3: CATSGSRTQVGNQPQHF

D: NA
J: TRBJ2-3
size: once
V: TRBV5-1
DNA: TGCGCCAGCAGCTTGGGGCGGGCCACAGATACGCAGTATTTT
CDR3: CASSLGRATDTQYF

D: TRBD1
J: TRBJ1-2
size: NA
V: TRBV20-1
DNA: TGCAGTGCTAGCGGGACAGGGTTTGGTGGCTACACCTTC
CDR3: CSASGTGFGGYTF

D: NA
J: TRBJ1-3
size: NA
V: TRBV24-1
DNA: TGTGCCACCAGTGCGGGAAGGGGCACCATATATTTT
CDR3: CATSAGRGTIYF

D: TRBD1
J: TRBJ2-7
size: NA
V: TRBV7-2
DNA: TGTGCCAGCAGCTCGGGACAGGGGGCCGTCGAGCAGTACTTC
CDR3: CASSSGQGAVEQYF

D: TRBD2
J: TRBJ2-1
size: NA
V: TRBV9
DNA: TGTGCCAGCAGCGAGCCCCCCGCGGGAGGATCCTACAATGAGCAGTTCTTC
CDR3: CASSEPPAGGSYNEQFF

D: NA
J: TRBJ2-2
size: NA
V: TRBV27
DNA: TGTGCCAGCACACCCCTAGCAATCTCGACCGGGGAGCTGTTTTTT
CDR3: CASTPLAISTGELFF

D: TRBD1
J: TRBJ1-5
size: few
V: TRBV7-8
DNA: TGTGCCAGCAGCCAGGGACAGCTCAATCAGCCCCAGCATTTT
CDR3: CASSQGQLNQPQHF

D: NA
J: TRBJ1-5
size: NA
V: TRBV15
DNA: TGTGCCACCAGCAGCCCCGATCAGCCCCAGCATTTT
CDR3: CATSSPDQPQHF

D: NA
J: TRBJ1-1
size: NA
V: TRBV28
DNA: TGTGCCAGCAATCTTGTTCTCCGTGAGAACACCGAAGCTTTCTTT
CDR3: CASNLVLRENTEAFF

D: NA
J: TRBJ1-5
size: few
V: TRBV27
DNA: TGTGCCAGCAGTTTATGGGGGCAGCTGGGTCAGCCCCAGCATTTT
CDR3: CASSLWGQLGQPQHF

D: NA
J: TRBJ2-7
size: NA
V: TRBV20-1
DNA: TGCAGTGCACCCCCCCCAGGACTAACCTCCTACGAGCAGTACTTC
CDR3: CSAPPPGLTSYEQYF

D: NA
J: TRBJ2-7
size: NA
V: TRBV20-1
DNA: TGCAGTGCTAGAGATGGGGGTGCGGGCGAGCAGTACTTC
CDR3: CSARDGGAGEQYF

D: TRBD1
J: TRBJ1-1
size: NA
V: TRBV19
DNA: TGTGCCAGTAGGAGAGCCCAGACAGGGGGCCCTGAAGCTTTCTTT
CDR3: CASRRAQTGGPEAFF

D: TRBD1
J: TRBJ2-3
size: NA
V: TRBV19
DNA: TGTGCCAGTGGGACAGGCTACACAGATACGCAGTATTTT
CDR3: CASGTGYTDTQYF

D: NA
J: TRBJ1-1
size: NA
V: TRBV19
DNA: TGTGCCAGTATCTCGCGGGTGGGGGTGAACACTGAAGCTTTCTTT
CDR3: CASISRVGVNTEAFF

D: TRBD1
J: TRBJ1-1
size: NA
V: TRBV20-1
DNA: TGCAGTGAAAGACCGGGACAGGGGATTCTGAACACTGAAGCTTTCTTT
CDR3: CSERPGQGILNTEAFF

D: NA
J: TRBJ1-1
size: NA
V: TRBV6-4
DNA: TGTGCCAGCAGTGCCACGGGGAGCACTGAAGCTTTCTTT
CDR3: CASSATGSTEAFF

D: TRBD1
J: TRBJ1-1
size: NA
V: TRBV20-1
DNA: TGCAGTGCCAGCAGGGGGGGGTACACTGAAGCTTTCTTT
CDR3: CSASRGGYTEAFF

D: NA
J: TRBJ1-1
size: NA
V: TRBV28
DNA: TGTGCCAGCAATGAGAGGGGGGGCGTGAGGCCCGACAGGCTCTCTGAAGCTTTCTTT
CDR3: CASNERGGVRPDRLSEAFF

D: NA
J: TRBJ2-2
size: NA
V: TRBV7-9
DNA: TGTGCCAGCAGCTTGGGTGGAGGGGCGAACACCGGGGAGCTGTTTTTT
CDR3: CASSLGGGANTGELFF

D: NA
J: TRBJ2-3
size: NA
V: TRBV24-1
DNA: TGTGCCACCAGCGGAACCGCAGGGTTCCTCCGAGGAGATACGCAGTATTTT
CDR3: CATSGTAGFLRGDTQYF

D: NA
J: TRBJ1-1
size: NA
V: TRBV20-1
DNA: TGCAATGCCGGGGGGGCATTTGAAGCTTTCTTT
CDR3: CNAGGAFEAFF

D: TRBD2
J: TRBJ2-7
size: once
V: TRBV7-2
DNA: TGTGCCAGCAGCTTGATACTAGCGGGAGTCGAGCAGTACTTC
CDR3: CASSLILAGVEQYF

D: NA
J: TRBJ1-5
size: NA
V: TRBV6-2/TRBV6-3
DNA: TGTGCCAGCAGTCCTCTTTTGGGGAATCAGCCCCAGCATTTT
CDR3: CASSPLLGNQPQHF

D: NA
J: TRBJ1-5
size: NA
V: TRBV27
DNA: TGTGCCAGCAGTTTTAGGCTCAATCAGCCCCAGCATTTT
CDR3: CASSFRLNQPQHF

D: NA
J: TRBJ2-2
size: NA
V: TRBV27
DNA: TGTGCCAGCAGTTTCCGTCGTATTATTAGCGGAAACACCGGGGAGCTGTTTTTT
CDR3: CASSFRRIISGNTGELFF

D: TRBD2
J: TRBJ2-3
size: NA
V: TRBV7-6
DNA: TGTGCCAGCAGCTTAGTGGCGGGAGTGGATACGCAGTATTTT
CDR3: CASSLVAGVDTQYF

D: TRBD2
J: TRBJ2-1
size: NA
V: TRBV27
DNA: TGTGCCAGCAGTGGGACTAGCGGTACGTACAATGAGCAGTTCTTC
CDR3: CASSGTSGTYNEQFF

D: TRBD1
J: TRBJ1-1
size: NA
V: TRBV15
DNA: TGTGCCACCAGCAGAGAGACAGGGACTGAAGCTTTCTTT
CDR3: CATSRETGTEAFF

D: NA
J: TRBJ1-2
size: NA
V: TRBV11-2
DNA: TGTGCCAGCAGCCTCCTGGGCATAGTTAACTATGGCTACACCTTC
CDR3: CASSLLGIVNYGYTF

D: TRBD2
J: TRBJ2-3
size: NA
V: TRBV20-1
DNA: TGCAGTGGCAGAAGGATACCGGGAGGGCCCCAGACAGATACGCAGTATTTT
CDR3: CSGRRIPGGPQTDTQYF

D: NA
J: TRBJ1-2
size: NA
V: TRBV15
DNA: TGTGCCACCAGCAGAGGGGTAGGTGGCTACACCTTC
CDR3: CATSRGVGGYTF

D: TRBD1
J: TRBJ1-5
size: NA
V: TRBV20-1
DNA: TGCAGTGCTAGAGCTGGGACAGCCAATCAGCCCCAGCATTTT
CDR3: CSARAGTANQPQHF

D: NA
J: TRBJ1-1
size: NA
V: TRBV24-1
DNA: TGTGCCACCAGTGATTTGCAGGGCACTGAAGCTTTCTTT
CDR3: CATSDLQGTEAFF

D: NA
J: TRBJ1-2
size: few
V: TRBV20-1
DNA: TGCAGTGCTGGAAACACCGGCATCGGCTACACCTTC
CDR3: CSAGNTGIGYTF

D: NA
J: TRBJ2-5
size: NA
V: TRBV7-8
DNA: TGTGCCAGCAGCTTAACTCCAGCTGCAAAGACCCAGTACTTC
CDR3: CASSLTPAAKTQYF

D: TRBD2
J: TRBJ2-7
size: NA
V: TRBV6-1
DNA: TGTGCCAGCACCCCAGGACTAGCGGTAGGCGAGCAGTACTTC
CDR3: CASTPGLAVGEQYF

D: NA
J: TRBJ1-6
size: NA
V: TRBV20-1
DNA: TGCAGTGCTAGAGCGAGTTCACCCCTCCACTTT
CDR3: CSARASSPLHF

D: NA
J: TRBJ1-2
size: NA
V: TRBV20-1
DNA: TGCAGTGCTAGAGTTGGGGCCGACCGCTACACCTTC
CDR3: CSARVGADRYTF

D: NA
J: TRBJ1-1
size: NA
V: TRBV28
DNA: TGTGCCAGCAGACGATTGGGCTTTGAAGCTTTCTTT
CDR3: CASRRLGFEAFF

D: NA
J: TRBJ1-5
size: NA
V: TRBV27
DNA: TGTGCCAGCAGTTTAAGAGGGCAGCCCCAGCATTTT
CDR3: CASSLRGQPQHF